The source of this T cell receptor beta chain is a study of vaccination and CD4 T cells after COVID-19. The wider study: In the control cultures, a CEFX pool, an HIV-1 Nef pool, or no peptide was supplied.

As concerns this clonotype: The antigen remains undetermined. The junction departs from the called germline gene at one end, perhaps through a read error.

CDR3 length: 15 amino acids. Germline-derived CDR1 and CDR2 are SSHAT and FNYEAQ (reference sequence). An Oncomine TCR Beta short-read assay was used to sequence the DNA from cultured CD4+ T cells. TCRdb reanalysed the PCR reads using MiXCR and keeps one entry per CDR3 protein. Here the sample spans 9,000 to 13,000 distinct CDR3 sequences, less than 30% being singletons. Specified treatment: roughly 10-day PBMC culture with coronavirus spike peptide pools or control peptides (ViraFEST assay). Sample: CD4+ T cells from blood, cultured in vitro, taken after SARS-CoV-2 vaccination. The TCR was taken from a human donor who had recovered from COVID-19. This chain connects TRBV7-7 to TRBJ2-6; possible D gene TRBD1, 5 bases. The chain's CDR3 is CASSLDTSGADVLTF. As DNA, the CDR3 is TGTGCCAGCAGCTTAGATACCTCTGGGGCCGACGTCCTGACTTTC.